The next 14 T cell receptor beta chains were all read from a single sample in a study of CD8 T cells in ankylosing spondylitis. TCRdb redid the calling of the 5' RACE reads with MiXCR, one entry per CDR3 protein. The profile shows about 89,000 distinct CDR3 sequences, around 30% of them singletons. Sequencing was carried out using blood, either unsorted or a sorted T cell fraction (not recorded which). The source is a male donor with ankylosing spondylitis or in good health (not recorded which).

In its sample, this clonotype was seen a few times. The chain carries TRBV5-1 and TRBJ2-3; possible D gene TRBD1, 6 bases. The V and J ends lost 5 bases and 2 bases respectively, with 18 bases between them. The CDR3 is 16 amino acids. Per the germline V gene, CDR1 is SGHRS and CDR2 is YFSETQ. CDR3: CASSPTGLSHTDTQYF. CDR3 DNA: TGCGCCAGCAGTCCGACAGGCCTGAGCCACACAGATACGCAGTATTTT.

The gene calls are TRBV5-1 and TRBJ2-1; 8 bases line up with TRBD2. The germline V gene has CDR1 SGHRS and CDR2 YFSETQ. The CDR3 covers 17 residues. V gave up 0 bases and J gave up 5 bases; unmatched junction bases: 10. CDR3 bases: TGCGCCAGCAGCTTGGGTCCCAGCGGGAGTATAAACAATGAGCAGTTCTTC. It specifies CASSLGPSGSINNEQFF.

This rearrangement joins TRBV19 to TRBJ1-5; unclear D gene. Trimming removed 1 base from V and 7 bases from J, with 8 bases in between. The CDR3 is 13 residues long. CDR1 is LNHDA and CDR2 is SQIVND in the germline V gene (reference sequence). In DNA, the CDR3 is TGTGCCAGTAGTATAGGACGAAGACAGCCCCAGCATTTT. This codes for CASSIGRRQPQHF.

V and J are TRBV5-1 and TRBJ1-4, with TRBD1 identical over 9 bases. Germline CDR1 SGHRS, CDR2 YFSETQ. V dropped 0 bases and J dropped 4; count of bases not matched to a gene: 4. The CDR3 is made up of 16 amino acids. The CDR3 region has the DNA TGCGCCAGCAGCTTGGATCGACAGGGGGATAATGAAAAACTGTTTTTT. Encoded protein: CASSLDRQGDNEKLFF. Full variable domain (rest looked up from reference TRBV5-1 and TRBJ1-4): KAGVTQTPRYLIKTRGQQVTLSCSPISGHRSVSWYQQTPGQGLQFLFEYFSETQRNKGNFPGRFSGRQFSNSRSEMNVSTLELGDSALYLCASSLDRQGDNEKLFFGSGTQLSVL.

This clonotype was recorded once. The CDR3 spells CASSQARLSSEKLFF. As DNA, the CDR3 is TGTGCCAGCAGCCAGGCCCGACTCTCGAGCGAAAAACTGTTTTTT. V is TRBV14 and J is TRBJ1-4; D not certain. Germline V lookup: CDR1 SGHDN, CDR2 FVKESK. The CDR3 has 15 residues. The germline V and J ends were trimmed by 3 bases and 8 bases, with 16 bases remaining between them.

This clonotype appeared a few times. This chain connects TRBV20-1 to TRBJ2-1; D may be TRBD1 (6 bases). The CDR3 consists of 15 residues. Germline V lookup: CDR1 DFQATT, CDR2 SNEGSKA (reference sequence). V was cut by 4 bases and J by 3 bases, with 16 bases left in between. CDR3 loop: CSATADRPDYNEQFF. CDR3 bases: TGCAGTGCTACAGCAGACAGGCCCGACTACAATGAGCAGTTCTTC.

In this sample, this clonotype turned up a few times. This chain connects TRBV20-1 to TRBJ1-4; the D is unclear. CDR3 size: 11 residues. Germline V gene lookup returns CDR1 DFQATT and CDR2 SNEGSKA (reference sequence). The CDR3 DNA sequence: TGCACCGGGGAGCTTAATGAAAAACTGTTTTTT. This sequence encodes CTGELNEKLFF.

The table lists this clonotype with a few counts. This rearrangement joins TRBV5-1 to TRBJ2-1; TRBD1 matches 9 bases. Germline CDR1 is SGHRS and CDR2 is YFSETQ. The V segment lost 0 bases and the J segment 4 bases; nucleotides outside the gene matches: 2. The CDR3 contains 15 residues. The CDR3 nucleotides read TGCGCCAGCAGCTTGGAACAGGGGGCGTACAATGAGCAGTTCTTC. It specifies CASSLEQGAYNEQFF.

This rearrangement joins TRBV20-1 to TRBJ1-4; D is possibly TRBD1 (5 bases). Germline V gene lookup returns CDR1 DFQATT and CDR2 SNEGSKA (reference sequence). V lost 5 bases and J lost 11, with 15 bases in between. This CDR3 spans 12 amino acids. CDR3 coding DNA: TGCAGTGCTCCGCGTCAGGGAGGGAAACTGTTTTTT. Protein product: CSAPRQGGKLFF.

The chain joins TRBV24-1 to TRBJ1-5, with no clear D. The CDR3 totals 14 residues. Germline V gene data show CDR1 as KGHDR and CDR2 as SFDVKD. Trimming shortened V by 5 bases and J by 7 bases, and 14 bases separated the two germline ends. The CDR3 sequence is CATSGRLSGQPQHF. For the CDR3, the DNA is TGTGCCACCAGTGGTCGCTTGAGTGGACAGCCCCAGCATTTT.

This clonotype was detected ten times or more. The chain is built from TRBV5-1 and TRBJ1-2; TRBD1 agrees at 7 bases. Germline CDR1 is SGHRS and CDR2 is YFSETQ. CDR3 length: 14 amino acids. V was clipped by 0 bases and J by 4 bases; unmatched bases: 3. In DNA, the CDR3 is TGCGCCAGCAGCTTGGGGGACAGACGCTATGGCTACACCTTC. Protein: CASSLGDRRYGYTF.

V and J are TRBV2 and TRBJ2-3; 7 bases fit TRBD2. This CDR3 contains 20 residues. Germline CDR1 is SNHLY and CDR2 is FYNNEI. J gave up 0 bases and V 3 bases, and 18 bases lay outside the gene matches. CDR3 DNA sequence: TGTGCCAGCAGTGATTGGGAGCGGGGAGAAACGTTGACCAGCACAGATACGCAGTATTTT. This codes for CASSDWERGETLTSTDTQYF.

The CDR3 loop reads CASSPRQSSYNSPLHF. For the CDR3, the DNA is TGTGCCAGCTCACCTCGGCAAAGCTCCTATAATTCACCCCTCCACTTT. V is TRBV18 and J is TRBJ1-6; D is unresolved. CDR1 and CDR2 from the germline V gene are KGHSH and LQKENI. Trimming took 3 bases from V and 0 from J, leaving 9 bases between them. The CDR3 extends over 16 amino acids.

As for this clonotype: Compared with germline, one end of the junction differs, possibly owing to a read error. The chain carries TRBV7-7 and TRBJ2-1; TRBD1 aligns across 9 bases. Germline loops: CDR1 SSHAT, CDR2 FNYEAQ (reference sequence). The length of the CDR3 is 14 residues. The CDR3 DNA reads TGTGCTAGCAGTTCGAGACAGGGGGGAGGTGAGCAGTTCTTC. Translated: CASSSRQGGGEQFF.